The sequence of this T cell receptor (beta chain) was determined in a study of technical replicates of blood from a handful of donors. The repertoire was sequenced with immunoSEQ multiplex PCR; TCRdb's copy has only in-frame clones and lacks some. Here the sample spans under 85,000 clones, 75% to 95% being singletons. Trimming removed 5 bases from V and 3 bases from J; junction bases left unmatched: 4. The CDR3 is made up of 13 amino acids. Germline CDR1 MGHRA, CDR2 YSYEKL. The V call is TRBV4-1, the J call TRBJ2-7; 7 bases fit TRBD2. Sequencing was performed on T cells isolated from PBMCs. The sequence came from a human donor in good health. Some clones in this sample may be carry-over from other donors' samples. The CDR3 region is CASSTGGDYEQYF. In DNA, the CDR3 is TGCGCCAGCAGCACTGGGGGGGACTACGAGCAGTACTTC.